This entry features one T cell receptor beta chain sequence. These data belong to a study of T cell responses to AZD1222 COVID-19 vaccine. Measured with immunoSEQ multiplex PCR; TCRdb has only the in-frame clones, and not every one. The top ten clones hold more than 8% of a sample with 25,000 to 35,000 clones, over 90% of them seen once. The receptor's source is an adult in good health. Sequenced material: peripheral blood, taken on day 0 of AZD1222 vaccination.

The CDR3 region is CASSQTGGANRGYTF. The DNA for the CDR3 is TGTGCCAGCTCACAGACAGGGGGCGCAAATAGAGGCTACACCTTC. The chain links TRBV18 to TRBJ1-2; TRBD1 agrees at 10 bases. The CDR3 is 15 residues long. Looked up from germline, CDR1 is KGHSH and CDR2 is LQKENI. The V and J ends lost 4 bases and 8 bases, in that order; junction bases with no gene match: 10. The full variable domain, rest sourced from reference TRBV18 and TRBJ1-2, is NAGVMQNPRHLVRRRGQEARLRCSPMKGHSHVYWYRQLPEEGLKFMVYLQKENIIDESGMPKERFSAEFPKEGPSILRIQQVVRGDSAAYFCASSQTGGANRGYTFGSGTRLTVV.